One and the same sample provided the 31 T cell receptor beta chains below, sequenced in a study of neurological immune-mediated disorders. The time point: longitudinal time-point 1 (baseline). TCRdb used MiXCR to reprocess the 5' RACE reads, holding one entry per CDR3 protein. The profile shows tens of thousands of distinct CDR3 sequences, about an eighth of them singletons. Sequenced sample: PBMCs. Source of these receptors: a female donor with HTLV-1-associated myelopathy (HAM/TSP).

This clonotype was seen repeatedly, ten times or more. The rearrangement joins TRBV15 to TRBJ2-1; TRBD1 matches at 8 bases. CDR1 is LNHNV and CDR2 is YYDKDF in the germline V gene (reference sequence). Trimming took 8 bases from V and 4 from J; bases not matched to a gene: 10. The CDR3 is made up of 15 amino acids. The CDR3 DNA is TGTGCCACCCGGCGGGGCAGGGGGCTATACAATGAGCAGTTCTTC. Protein sequence: CATRRGRGLYNEQFF.

This clonotype was found many times. This chain links TRBV4-1 with TRBJ2-3; D call uncertain. Germline CDR1 and CDR2: MGHRA and YSYEKL. The CDR3 is made up of 14 amino acids. The V gene lost 0 bases and the J gene lost 3 bases, with 7 bases spanning the gap. DNA for the CDR3: TGCGCCAGCAGCCAAGACCCCAAGACAGATACGCAGTATTTT. It encodes CASSQDPKTDTQYF.

The V call is TRBV5-1, the J call TRBJ2-3; TRBD2 agrees at 7 bases. The junction had 10 bases not matched to a gene; V was cut back by 4 bases and J by 2 bases. The CDR3 sequence is 16 residues long. The germline gives CDR1 SGHRS, CDR2 YFSETQ. CDR3 coding DNA: TGCGCCAGCAGCCCCGTGGTGGGGGGGTTCACAGATACGCAGTATTTT. Protein sequence: CASSPVVGGFTDTQYF.

This clonotype was observed many times. The rearrangement links TRBV4-1 to TRBJ2-5, with no clear D. The CDR3 is 16 amino acids. Germline V gene data show CDR1 as MGHRA and CDR2 as YSYEKL. Trimming left V 1 base short and J 2 bases short, with 14 bases between. DNA for the CDR3: TGCGCCAGCAGCCAAGCGGAGACACCTCCTCAAGAGACCCAGTACTTC. As protein: CASSQAETPPQETQYF.

This clonotype was recorded once. The chain employs TRBV5-1 and TRBJ2-3; D could derive from TRBD1 or TRBD2 (5 bases each). This CDR3 spans 15 amino acids. V gave up 2 bases and J gave up 2 bases, with 12 bases separating them. CDR1 is SGHRS, CDR2 YFSETQ, per germline. CDR3 bases: TGCGCCAGCAGCTTATTGCCGGGGCCCACAGATACGCAGTATTTT. Protein sequence: CASSLLPGPTDTQYF.

This clonotype was recorded at least ten times. V is TRBV20-1 and J is TRBJ1-3, with 8 bases fitting TRBD1. The ends lost 6 bases at V and 3 bases at J; junction bases unmatched: 4. The CDR3 loop spans 13 amino acids. Germline V lookup: CDR1 DFQATT, CDR2 SNEGSKA (reference sequence). The CDR3 DNA follows: TGCAGTGCCAGGACAGGGAATGGAAACACCATATATTTT. The encoded protein is CSARTGNGNTIYF.

This clonotype was counted at least ten times. The chain combines TRBV12-3 or TRBV12-4 with TRBJ2-5; D unclear. The V end was cut by 3 bases, the J end by 7 bases, with 6 bases between. The CDR3 runs to 11 residues. CDR3 amino acids: CASSFEGTQYF. CDR3 DNA sequence: TGTGCCAGCAGTTTCGAAGGGACCCAGTACTTC.

This clonotype was observed at least ten times. J is TRBJ2-1 and V is TRBV6-2 or TRBV6-3, with D perhaps matching TRBD2 (7 bases). Germline V gene data show CDR1 as MNHEY and CDR2 as SVGEGT. V lost 8 bases to trimming and J lost 6 bases, with 11 bases between them. CDR3 size: 12 residues. CDR3 in amino acids: CASGGALNEQFF. The CDR3 coding sequence is TGTGCCAGCGGGGGGGCTCTCAATGAGCAGTTCTTC.

As for this clonotype: A much larger clone differs from this one at a single base, so this may be a read error. V is TRBV7-9 and J is TRBJ1-4; the D gene is possibly TRBD1 (5 bases). Per the germline V gene, CDR1 is SEHNR and CDR2 is FQNEAQ (reference sequence). The CDR3 totals 18 residues. DNA for the CDR3: TGTCCCAGCAGCTCTACAGACAGAGTCGTGGGTCCTAATGAAAAACTGTTTTTT. Translated, it gives CPSSSTDRVVGPNEKLFF.

This clonotype was detected many times. This rearrangement joins TRBV20-1 to TRBJ2-4; 10 bases line up with TRBD1. Germline loops: CDR1 DFQATT, CDR2 SNEGSKA (reference sequence). The CDR3 has 15 amino acids. J lost 6 bases, V lost 0 bases, and 5 bases had no gene match. The CDR3 DNA reads TGCAGTGCTAGAGATCTTCGGACAGGGGGAAACATTCAGTACTTC. It specifies CSARDLRTGGNIQYF.

The sample holds many counts of this clonotype. This chain joins TRBV3-1 and TRBJ1-1; D is uncertain. The CDR3 is made up of 13 amino acids. The germline CDR1 and CDR2 sequences are LGHDT and YNNKEL (reference sequence). Trimming stripped 3 bases from V and 7 bases from J, with 12 bases between. CDR3 sequence: CASSQAGVNEAFF. The DNA for the CDR3 is TGTGCCAGCAGCCAGGCCGGGGTAAATGAAGCTTTCTTT.

As regards this clonotype: Possible read error: a much larger clone is one base away. The rearrangement joins TRBV24-1 to TRBJ1-5, with a weak D call TRBD1 (5 bases). CDR3 length: 12 residues. CDR1 is KGHDR, CDR2 SFDVKD, per germline. CDR3 sequence: CVTRLRDQPQHF. As DNA, the CDR3 is TGTGTCACCAGGCTGCGGGACCAGCCCCAGCATTTT.

This clonotype has ten or more counts. The J gene is TRBJ2-3, the V gene TRBV10-1; no firm D call. This CDR3 is 16 amino acids long. The V end was cut by 7 bases, the J end by 6 bases, with 23 bases between. The V gene's germline CDR1 is WNHNN and CDR2 SYGVQD (reference sequence). CDR3 nucleotide sequence: TGCGCCAGCAAATATGGTCGGCCCTACTTAGTCGATACGCAGTATTTT. Its protein product is CASKYGRPYLVDTQYF.

This clonotype has a count of ten or more. The chain recombines TRBV20-1 with TRBJ2-2, with D possibly matching TRBD2 (5 bases). The germline V and J ends were trimmed by 2 bases and 6 bases, with 7 bases remaining between them. The germline V gene has CDR1 DFQATT and CDR2 SNEGSKA (reference sequence). There are 12 residues in the CDR3. CDR3 loop: CSARKGAGELFF. CDR3 DNA: TGCAGTGCTAGAAAGGGAGCCGGGGAGCTGTTTTTT.

Ten or more counts support this clonotype. The J gene is TRBJ2-3, the V gene TRBV9; 9 bases map to TRBD2. Germline CDR1 is SGDLS and CDR2 is YYNGEE. The CDR3 length is 16 residues. Trimming removed 0 bases from V and 4 bases from J; junction bases left unmatched: 6. The CDR3 protein is CASSVVLAGSADTQYF. In nucleotides, the CDR3 is TGTGCCAGCAGCGTAGTGCTAGCGGGGAGCGCAGATACGCAGTATTTT.

This chain uses TRBV5-1 with TRBJ2-5; D is tentatively TRBD1 or TRBD2 (7 bases each). The germline V and J ends were trimmed by 4 bases and 6 bases, with 19 bases remaining between them. The V gene's germline CDR1 is SGHRS and CDR2 YFSETQ. CDR3 size: 15 residues. Here the CDR3 DNA reads TGCGCCAGCAGCCGCTCAGGGGGTAGCGGGCAGACCCAGTACTTC. This codes for CASSRSGGSGQTQYF.

This clonotype was seen repeatedly, ten times or more. The chain employs TRBV28 and TRBJ2-5, with D possibly TRBD1 on 6 matching bases. The V end lost 6 bases, the J end lost 5 bases, and 10 bases lay between the germline ends. Germline CDR1 MDHEN, CDR2 SYDVKM. The CDR3 totals 12 residues. This CDR3 is CASSNRVETQYF. In DNA, the CDR3 is TGTGCCAGCAGCAACAGGGTGGAGACCCAGTACTTC. The full variable domain, its missing parts supplied by reference TRBV28 and TRBJ2-5, is DVKVTQSSRYLVKRTGEKVFLECVQDMDHENMFWYRQDPGLGLRLIYFSYDVKMKEKGDIPEGYSVSREKKERFSLILESASTNQTSMYLCASSNRVETQYFGPGTRLLVL.

This clonotype was counted at least ten times. This chain uses TRBV6-5 with TRBJ1-1; 8 bases align to TRBD1. Germline CDR1 and CDR2: MNHEY and SVGAGI. V dropped 0 bases and J dropped 0; count of bases not matched to a gene: 6. The CDR3 has 17 residues. The CDR3, as DNA: TGTGCCAGCAGTTACTCGGGTTCGACAGGGGTGAACACTGAAGCTTTCTTT. Protein product: CASSYSGSTGVNTEAFF.

This clonotype was counted at least ten times. This rearrangement joins TRBV4-2 to TRBJ2-3, with 8 bases fitting TRBD1. The CDR3 has 16 residues. V shed 0 bases and J 6 bases; nucleotides not matched to a gene: 8. Germline lookup yields CDR1 LGHNA and CDR2 YNFKEQ. The CDR3 sequence: CASSQEWTGIKDTQYF. DNA for the CDR3: TGTGCCAGCAGCCAAGAATGGACAGGGATCAAGGATACGCAGTATTTT.

This clonotype was seen many times. The chain joins TRBV7-8 to TRBJ1-6; the D is unclear. The CDR3 has 15 amino acids. Trimming took 0 bases from V and 4 from J, leaving 7 bases between them. Per germline, CDR1 SGHVS and CDR2 FQNEAQ. The CDR3 sequence: CASSLAQRYNSPLHF. In DNA form, the CDR3 reads TGTGCCAGCAGCTTAGCTCAAAGATATAATTCACCCCTCCACTTT.

Ten or more counts support this clonotype. The chain recombines TRBV24-1 with TRBJ2-3; D possibly corresponds to TRBD2 (6 bases). This CDR3 contains 13 residues. V lost 6 bases and J 7 bases, leaving 13 bases between the germline ends. CDR1 and CDR2 (germline): KGHDR, SFDVKD. The chain's CDR3 is CATSYGGLNTQYF. As DNA, the CDR3 is TGTGCCACCAGTTACGGGGGTCTAAATACGCAGTATTTT.

This clonotype was counted ten times or more. This chain joins TRBV11-3 and TRBJ2-3; D unclear. Germline CDR1 reads SGHNT; CDR2 reads YENEEA. Trimming removed 3 bases from V and 2 bases from J, with 6 bases in between. This CDR3 has 13 residues. In DNA form, the CDR3 reads TGTGCCAGCAGCTTCTCAGCCACAGATACGCAGTATTTT. Protein sequence: CASSFSATDTQYF.

This clonotype was detected ten times or more. The gene calls are TRBV6-5 and TRBJ2-7, with TRBD1 identical over 7 bases. Trimming cost V 2 bases and J 4 bases; bases outside gene matches: 5. The CDR3 runs to 14 residues. Germline-derived CDR1 and CDR2 are MNHEY and SVGAGI. The CDR3 DNA sequence: TGTGCCAGCAGTTACCTTCAACAGGGGTACGAGCAGTACTTC. It yields the protein CASSYLQQGYEQYF.

The V call is TRBV7-3, the J call TRBJ2-1; 10 nucleotides match TRBD2. Trimming at V came to 6 bases and at J to 4 bases, leaving 3 bases not matched to a gene. CDR3 length: 14 amino acids. Germline V gene sequence: CDR1 SGHTA, CDR2 FQGTGA. CDR3 sequence (DNA): TGTGCCAGCAGTCAAGCGGGGGGGTACAATGAGCAGTTCTTC. Translated: CASSQAGGYNEQFF.

This clonotype has at least ten counts. The chain employs TRBV12-3 or TRBV12-4 and TRBJ1-5; D call uncertain. V shed 5 bases and J shed 9 bases, with 8 bases lying between them. The CDR3 is 11 residues long. CDR3 loop: CASSIKGPQHF. CDR3 nucleotide sequence: TGTGCCAGCAGTATCAAGGGGCCCCAGCATTTT.

This clonotype was recorded a few times. The gene calls are TRBV6-1 and TRBJ1-5; D gene unclear. The CDR3 extends over 15 amino acids. The germline V and J ends were trimmed by 2 bases and 7 bases, with 15 bases remaining between them. Per the germline V gene, CDR1 is MNHNS and CDR2 is SASEGT. The CDR3 here is CASSEFGRTEQPQHF. CDR3 coding DNA: TGTGCCAGCAGTGAATTCGGCAGGACCGAACAGCCCCAGCATTTT.

About this clonotype itself: A much larger clone sits a single nucleotide away, making a read error possible. This chain joins TRBV6-5 and TRBJ2-7; no firm D call. This CDR3 contains 16 residues. CDR1 MNHEY and CDR2 SVGAGI come from the germline V gene. The chain's CDR3 is CDSSKLAQEFIYEQYF. The CDR3 nucleotides read TGTGACAGCAGTAAACTCGCCCAGGAGTTCATCTACGAGCAGTACTTC.

The genes are TRBV7-2 and TRBJ1-1; D is ambiguous. Germline V CDR1 and CDR2: SGHTA, FQGNSA. There are 12 residues in the CDR3. Trimming took off 5 bases at V and 7 bases at J, with 11 bases between the two ends. The CDR3 protein is CASSHPGNEAFF. In DNA, the CDR3 is TGTGCCAGCAGCCATCCGGGAAATGAAGCTTTCTTT.

This clonotype was counted at least ten times. V is TRBV7-9 and J is TRBJ1-1; 7 bases fit TRBD1. The CDR3 loop spans 13 amino acids. J was trimmed by 6 bases and V by 10 bases; bases with no gene match: 11. CDR1 SEHNR and CDR2 FQNEAQ come from the germline V gene (reference sequence). The CDR3 DNA follows: TGTGCCACCCTACTTGACAGGGCCCCTGAAGCTTTCTTT. Protein sequence: CATLLDRAPEAFF.

This clonotype was picked up many times. CDR3 amino acids: CASTKFSTDTQYF. The CDR3 nucleotides read TGTGCCAGCACAAAGTTCAGCACAGATACGCAGTATTTT. This chain connects TRBV2 to TRBJ2-3; unclear D gene. Germline V gives CDR1 SNHLY, CDR2 FYNNEI. The ends were cut back, 7 bases at V and 0 bases at J, with 8 bases in the middle. The CDR3 is 13 residues long.

This clonotype was counted many times. The genes are TRBV15 and TRBJ1-5; D is undetermined. The ends were cut back, 3 bases at V and 2 bases at J, with 14 bases in the middle. This CDR3 has 16 amino acids. Germline CDR1 and CDR2: LNHNV and YYDKDF (reference sequence). CDR3 in amino acids: CATSSHYSQGNQPQHF. In DNA form, the CDR3 reads TGTGCCACCAGCAGTCACTATAGTCAGGGCAATCAGCCCCAGCATTTT.